What follows is one TCR beta chain and its context. Its cognate antigen is unknown. The record originates from a study of T-cell memory formation after mild COVID-19. Study-level results: The study found balanced CD4/CD8 in clones contracting day 15 to 85 and a CD4+ lean in later expanders. A subset of responding clones appeared in pre-infection memory, suggesting cross-reactive memory joined.

One entry per CDR3 protein, called by TCRdb with MiXCR from the 5' RACE reads. The sample contains 190,000 or so distinct CDR3 sequences, around 27% of which appear only once. V was cut by 0 bases and J by 2 bases, with 4 bases left in between. CDR3 length: 13 residues. Germline CDR1 KGHSH, CDR2 LQKENI. V gene TRBV18 combines with J gene TRBJ1-2; D not resolved. The clonotype was recovered from an adult woman who had mild COVID-19 (a few samples of this study predate the infection). Cell type and time point are not known. The source material was PBMCs or a T cell subset sorted from them (not recorded which). The CDR3 DNA reads TGTGCCAGCTCACCACCTCTAAACTATGGCTACACCTTC. Protein: CASSPPLNYGYTF.